This TCR beta chain was captured by sequencing in a study of T cells after yellow fever vaccination. The 5'RACE template-switching step produced TCR cDNA and added a universal primer site and UMIs. In TCRdb, the 5' RACE reads were re-called with MiXCR into one record per CDR3 protein. The sample carries approximately 96,000 distinct CDR3 sequences, roughly 10% recorded once. The V end was cut by 0 bases, the J end by 9 bases, with 6 bases between. Germline V lookup: CDR1 LGHDT, CDR2 YNNKEL (reference sequence). The CDR3 spans 12 residues. Findings and limits, study-wide: Subsequent booster samples again held most clones from primary vaccination (nearly 98% CD4, approximately 85% CD8).

The sequence derives from a man in his late teens or twenties who received the YFV17D yellow fever vaccine. The sequencing used CD8+ T cells not binding an NS4B(214-222) dextramer, sorted from PBMCs, collected around 14 days after the first yellow fever vaccination. The rearrangement uses TRBV3-1 and TRBJ1-5; D is unclear. This chain's CDR3 is CASSQEPGPQHF. The DNA for the CDR3 is TGTGCCAGCAGCCAAGAGCCGGGGCCCCAGCATTTT.